The 27 T cell receptor beta chains below all came from one sample that was sequenced in a study of identical twins. Each CDR3 protein gets one entry after TCRdb re-called the 5' RACE reads with MiXCR. The sample gives 450,000 or so distinct CDR3 sequences, 13% to 15% of which show up once; about 1% is in the top ten. These data were likewise used in another study, on yellow fever vaccine responses in identical twins.

Sequencing was performed on CD4+ T cells sorted from blood. All receptors come from a woman between 18 and 30 years old in good health.

This clonotype came up a few times. The chain combines TRBV6-5 with TRBJ2-7, with 9 bases fitting TRBD1. Unmatched junction bases numbered 7, after V lost 2 bases and J lost 5 bases. Germline CDR1 and CDR2: MNHEY and SVGAGI. The CDR3 spans 15 residues. As DNA, the CDR3 is TGTGCCAGCAGTTACCTGGGACAGGGTGTCGACGAGCAGTACTTC. This sequence encodes CASSYLGQGVDEQYF.

This clonotype was detected only a few times. The V call is TRBV3-1, the J call TRBJ2-3; TRBD2 agrees at 15 bases. CDR1 and CDR2 (germline): LGHDT, YNNKEL (reference sequence). The CDR3 is made up of 17 amino acids. V trimming: 3 bases; J trimming: 4 bases; junction bases outside the gene matches: 5. Here the CDR3 reads CASSHWTSGRDPDTQYF. As DNA, the CDR3 is TGTGCCAGCAGCCACTGGACTAGCGGGAGGGATCCAGATACGCAGTATTTT.

A few counts support this clonotype. The chain links TRBV4-2 to TRBJ2-3; D ambiguous. V was cut by 0 bases and J by 0 bases, with 4 bases left in between. Germline V lookup: CDR1 LGHNA, CDR2 YNFKEQ. This CDR3 region has 14 residues. CDR3 nucleotides: TGTGCCAGCAGCCAAGAATCGAGCACAGATACGCAGTATTTT. Protein: CASSQESSTDTQYF.

This clonotype appeared a few times. The rearrangement links TRBV3-1 to TRBJ2-7; D uncertain. The CDR3 contains 13 residues. Trimming took off 0 bases at V and 4 bases at J, with 7 bases between the two ends. Germline assignment: CDR1 LGHDT and CDR2 YNNKEL (reference sequence). The CDR3 nucleotides are TGTGCCAGCAGCCAAGATCCAGCTTACGAGCAGTACTTC. Its translation: CASSQDPAYEQYF.

This clonotype has only a few counts. V and J are TRBV15 and TRBJ1-2, with no clear D. Germline V gene lookup returns CDR1 LNHNV and CDR2 YYDKDF (reference sequence). The ends were cut back, 0 bases at V and 4 bases at J, with 15 bases in the middle. The CDR3 loop spans 16 amino acids. CDR3 region: CATSRDFGSLPYGYTF. CDR3 in DNA: TGTGCCACCAGCAGAGATTTTGGTAGTCTCCCCTATGGCTACACCTTC.

This clonotype was picked up a small number of times. The chain links TRBV12-3 or TRBV12-4 to TRBJ2-5, with TRBD1 identical over 12 bases. The CDR3 consists of 14 residues. V dropped 7 bases and J dropped 5; count of bases not matched to a gene: 5. The CDR3 DNA is TGTGCCAGCACCCGGGACAGGGGGCATGAGACCCAGTACTTC. It translates to CASTRDRGHETQYF.

The rearrangement joins TRBV6-2 or TRBV6-3 to TRBJ2-4; possibly TRBD1 for D (6 bases). The CDR3 loop spans 14 amino acids. The V gene lost 5 bases and the J gene lost 4 bases, with 12 bases spanning the gap. Germline lookup yields CDR1 MNHEY and CDR2 SVGEGT. DNA for the CDR3: TGTGCCAGCAGTCGGGACACCCCAAAAAACATTCAGTACTTC. The encoded protein is CASSRDTPKNIQYF.

The chain is built from TRBV7-6 and TRBJ2-7, with TRBD2 identical over 8 bases. CDR1 is SGHVS, CDR2 FNYEAQ, per germline. V gave up 0 bases and J gave up 4 bases; unmatched junction bases: 5. This CDR3 region has 15 residues. The CDR3 sequence: CASSLAGLGGYEQYF. CDR3 nucleotide sequence: TGTGCCAGCAGCTTAGCGGGACTAGGGGGTTACGAGCAGTACTTC.

The V call is TRBV5-6, the J call TRBJ2-5; perhaps TRBD2 as D (6 bases). CDR1 is SGHDT, CDR2 YYEEEE, per germline. This CDR3 is 13 amino acids long. V was cut by 3 bases and J by 9 bases, with 15 bases left in between. For the CDR3, the DNA is TGTGCCAGCAGCTACGGACCGGGCGGGGCCCAGTACTTC. Translation: CASSYGPGGAQYF.

This clonotype showed up just a few times. This chain uses TRBV29-1 with TRBJ2-1; TRBD2 matches at 13 bases. With 6 bases clipped from V and 0 bases from J, the junction kept 8 bases outside the gene matches. Germline V gene data show CDR1 as SQVTM and CDR2 as ANQGSEA. The CDR3 covers 17 residues. The CDR3: CSVGTSGKVSSYNEQFF. The DNA for the CDR3 is TGCAGCGTCGGGACTAGCGGGAAGGTTAGCTCCTACAATGAGCAGTTCTTC.

The table lists this clonotype with a few counts. This rearrangement joins TRBV7-8 to TRBJ2-4, with 10 bases that match TRBD2. V lost 5 bases to trimming and J lost 0 bases; unmatched junction nucleotides: 16. The germline V gene encodes CDR1 SGHVS and CDR2 FQNEAQ. CDR3 length: 20 amino acids. CDR3 in amino acids: CASSRSVTSGEELAKNIQYF. The DNA for the CDR3 is TGTGCCAGCAGCCGCTCGGTCACTAGCGGGGAGGAGCTAGCCAAAAACATTCAGTACTTC.

The CDR3 DNA reads as TGTGCCAGCAGTTACGGGTGGGACACTGAAGCTTTCTTT. Protein: CASSYGWDTEAFF. The rearrangement uses TRBV6-5 and TRBJ1-1; D is unresolved. The CDR3 consists of 13 residues. Trimming pared 2 bases from V and 3 bases from J, leaving 7 bases between. Germline CDR1 is MNHEY and CDR2 is SVGAGI.

There are a few counts of this clonotype. The chain is built from TRBV7-2 and TRBJ2-7, with TRBD2 matching 9 bases. Losses at the gene ends were 1 base for V and 4 bases for J; bases not matched to a gene: 8. The CDR3 runs 16 residues. Germline V CDR1 and CDR2: SGHTA, FQGNSA. The CDR3 here is CASSLGAAGGSYEQYF. CDR3 bases: TGTGCCAGCAGCTTAGGGGCAGCGGGAGGATCTTACGAGCAGTACTTC.

This clonotype was found once. This chain uses TRBV14 with TRBJ2-1; 8 bases are shared with TRBD2. The junction had 5 bases not matched to a gene; V was cut back by 4 bases and J by 0 bases. This CDR3 is 16 amino acids long. CDR1 SGHDN and CDR2 FVKESK come from the germline V gene. CDR3 nucleotide sequence: TGTGCCAGCAGCCGGAATAGCGGGACCTCCTACAATGAGCAGTTCTTC. As protein: CASSRNSGTSYNEQFF.

V gene TRBV12-3 or TRBV12-4 combines with J gene TRBJ2-2; D remains unclear. V was clipped by 5 bases and J by 0 bases, with 16 bases between them. This CDR3 contains 17 residues. As DNA, the CDR3 is TGTGCCAGCAGTCCACCCCGGCCTGGATCGAACACCGGGGAGCTGTTTTTT. This translates into CASSPPRPGSNTGELFF.

The chain links TRBV3-1 to TRBJ2-7; D unresolved. Germline V gives CDR1 LGHDT, CDR2 YNNKEL (reference sequence). V lost 2 bases to trimming and J lost 2 bases, with 13 bases between them. The CDR3 runs to 15 residues. CDR3 in DNA: TGTGCCAGCAGCCAATCGACCTTGGGCCCCTACGAGCAGTACTTC. This sequence encodes CASSQSTLGPYEQYF.

Here the CDR3 reads CSARSSGRTDTQYF. In nucleotides, the CDR3 is TGCAGTGCCCGGTCTAGCGGGAGGACAGATACGCAGTATTTT. The rearrangement links TRBV20-1 to TRBJ2-3; TRBD2 aligns across 11 bases. J lost 3 bases, V lost 6 bases, and 5 bases had no gene match. The CDR3 covers 14 residues. Germline V gene sequence: CDR1 DFQATT, CDR2 SNEGSKA (reference sequence).

The chain couples TRBV4-1 to TRBJ2-7; 7 positions agree with TRBD1. From germline, CDR1 is MGHRA and CDR2 YSYEKL. Trimming took 2 bases from V and 1 from J; bases not matched to a gene: 5. CDR3 length: 15 amino acids. The CDR3 DNA is TGCGCCAGCAGCCAACCTCGGACAGGTTCCTACGAGCAGTACTTC. Its protein product is CASSQPRTGSYEQYF.

This clonotype came up many times. The chain employs TRBV11-2 and TRBJ1-5, with 8 bases identical to TRBD1. The CDR3 runs 15 residues. The germline gives CDR1 SGHAT, CDR2 FQNNGV. J gave up 1 base and V 1 base, and 0 bases lay outside the gene matches. The CDR3 bases are TGTGCCAGCAGCTTAGGACAGGGGAGCAATCAGCCCCAGCATTTT. It codes for CASSLGQGSNQPQHF. Together with reference TRBV11-2 and TRBJ1-5, the CDR3 gives the full variable domain: EAGVAQSPRYKIIEKRQSVAFWCNPISGHATLYWYQQILGQGPKLLIQFQNNGVVDDSQLPKDRFSAERLKGVDSTLKIQPAKLEDSAVYLCASSLGQGSNQPQHFGDGTRLSIL.

The chain carries TRBV20-1 and TRBJ2-1; 7 bases are a match to TRBD2. This CDR3 spans 15 amino acids. Unmatched junction bases numbered 8, after V lost 0 bases and J lost 6 bases. Germline V gene data show CDR1 as DFQATT and CDR2 as SNEGSKA (reference sequence). The CDR3 loop reads CSARDGTGGRNEQFF. CDR3 coding DNA: TGCAGTGCTAGAGATGGAACGGGGGGTCGCAATGAGCAGTTCTTC.

The genes are TRBV12-3 or TRBV12-4 and TRBJ2-1, with 13 bases that match TRBD2. There are 17 residues in the CDR3. The J segment lost 6 bases and the V segment lost 6 bases, leaving 11 bases of the junction unmatched. CDR3 region: CASSSGTSGMTGNEQFF. CDR3 in DNA: TGTGCCAGCAGCTCCGGGACTAGCGGGATGACAGGCAATGAGCAGTTCTTC.

The genes are TRBV4-3 and TRBJ2-1, with D possibly matching TRBD1 (5 bases). Trimming removed 0 bases at V and 6 bases at J, with 12 bases between. Germline V CDR1 and CDR2: LGHNA, YSLEER. The length of the CDR3 is 15 residues. The DNA of the CDR3 is TGCGCCAGCAGCCAAGAAGGGGCTAGTGTCAATGAGCAGTTCTTC. As protein: CASSQEGASVNEQFF.

This clonotype was counted many times. The genes are TRBV12-3 or TRBV12-4 and TRBJ1-3; 9 bases line up with TRBD1. CDR3 length: 16 residues. V trimming: 6 bases; J trimming: 1 base; junction bases outside the gene matches: 7. CDR3 loop: CASRPGQGKSGNTIYF. In nucleotides, the CDR3 is TGTGCCAGCAGGCCGGGACAGGGAAAATCTGGAAACACCATATATTTT.

The CDR3 loop reads CSARSSGRGTDTQYF. Here the CDR3 DNA reads TGCAGTGCTAGATCTAGCGGGAGAGGCACAGATACGCAGTATTTT. The chain joins TRBV20-1 to TRBJ2-3, with 10 bases aligning to TRBD2. Trimming removed 2 bases from V and 1 base from J; junction bases left unmatched: 3. The germline CDR1 and CDR2 sequences are DFQATT and SNEGSKA (reference sequence). This CDR3 is 15 amino acids long.

The rearrangement uses TRBV19 and TRBJ2-3; D is perhaps TRBD2 (6 bases). Trimming removed 6 bases from V and 4 bases from J, with 23 bases in between. Germline assignment: CDR1 LNHDA and CDR2 SQIVND (reference sequence). CDR3 length: 17 residues. CDR3 nucleotides: TGTGCCAGTAGCCGGAGTTGGGACTTCATAGGGGCAGATACGCAGTATTTT. This sequence encodes CASSRSWDFIGADTQYF.

This clonotype has a count of ten or more. CDR3 bases: TGTGCCAGCAGGCCTTACAGTAGCGGGGTGAGGGGGGAGCAGTTCTTC. This encodes CASRPYSSGVRGEQFF. The chain carries TRBV11-2 and TRBJ2-1, with 8 bases identical to TRBD2. CDR3 length: 16 amino acids. Unmatched junction bases numbered 17, after V lost 6 bases and J lost 10 bases. CDR1 and CDR2 from the germline V gene are SGHAT and FQNNGV.

V is TRBV28 and J is TRBJ2-4; 9 bases agree with TRBD1. The CDR3 runs to 14 residues. Per germline, CDR1 MDHEN and CDR2 SYDVKM. V lost 5 bases and J lost 11; bases outside the gene matches: 10. The CDR3 nucleotides read TGTGCCAGCAGTCCGGGACAGGGTCGTCCTCTTCAGTACTTC. Translating gives CASSPGQGRPLQYF.